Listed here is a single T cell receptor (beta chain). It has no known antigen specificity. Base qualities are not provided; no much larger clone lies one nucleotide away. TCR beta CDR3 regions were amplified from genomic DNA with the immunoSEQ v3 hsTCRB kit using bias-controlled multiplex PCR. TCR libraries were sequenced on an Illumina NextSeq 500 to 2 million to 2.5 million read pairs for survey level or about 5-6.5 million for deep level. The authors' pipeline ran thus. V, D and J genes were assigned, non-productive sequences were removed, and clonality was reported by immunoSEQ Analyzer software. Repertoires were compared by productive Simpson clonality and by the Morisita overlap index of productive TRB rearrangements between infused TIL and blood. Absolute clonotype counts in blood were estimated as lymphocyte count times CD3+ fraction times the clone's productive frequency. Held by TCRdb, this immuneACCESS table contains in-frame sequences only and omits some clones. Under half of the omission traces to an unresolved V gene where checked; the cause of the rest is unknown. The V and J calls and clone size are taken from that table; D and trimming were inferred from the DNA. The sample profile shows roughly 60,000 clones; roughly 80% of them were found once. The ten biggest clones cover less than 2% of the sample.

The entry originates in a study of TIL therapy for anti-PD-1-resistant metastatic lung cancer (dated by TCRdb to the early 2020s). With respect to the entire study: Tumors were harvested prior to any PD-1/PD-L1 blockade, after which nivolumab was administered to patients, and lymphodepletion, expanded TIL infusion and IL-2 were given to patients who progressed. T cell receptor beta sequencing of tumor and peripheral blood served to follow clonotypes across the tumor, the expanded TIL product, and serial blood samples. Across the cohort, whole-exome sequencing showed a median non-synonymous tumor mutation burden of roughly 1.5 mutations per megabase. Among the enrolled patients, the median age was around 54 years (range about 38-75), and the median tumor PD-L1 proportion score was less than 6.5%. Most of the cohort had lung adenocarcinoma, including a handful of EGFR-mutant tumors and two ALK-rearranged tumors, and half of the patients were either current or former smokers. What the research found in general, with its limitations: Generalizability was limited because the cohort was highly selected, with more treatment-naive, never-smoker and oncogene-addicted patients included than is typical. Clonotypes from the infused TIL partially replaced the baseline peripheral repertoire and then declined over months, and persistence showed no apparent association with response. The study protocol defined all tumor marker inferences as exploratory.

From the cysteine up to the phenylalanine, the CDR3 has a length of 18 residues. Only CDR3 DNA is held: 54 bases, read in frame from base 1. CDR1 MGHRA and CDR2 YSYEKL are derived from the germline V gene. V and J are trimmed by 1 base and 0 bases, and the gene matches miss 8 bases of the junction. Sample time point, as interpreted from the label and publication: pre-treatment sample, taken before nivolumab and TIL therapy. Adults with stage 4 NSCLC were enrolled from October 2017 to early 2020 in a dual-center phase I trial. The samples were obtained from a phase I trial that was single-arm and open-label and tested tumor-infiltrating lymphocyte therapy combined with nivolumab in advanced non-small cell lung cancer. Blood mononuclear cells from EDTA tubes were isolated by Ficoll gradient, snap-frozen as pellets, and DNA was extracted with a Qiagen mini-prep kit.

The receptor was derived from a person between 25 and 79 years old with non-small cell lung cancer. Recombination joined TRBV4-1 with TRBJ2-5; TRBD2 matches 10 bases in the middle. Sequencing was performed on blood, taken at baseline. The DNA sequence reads TGCGCCAGCAGCCAAGGGGCTAGCGGGGGCCAGTACCAAGAGACCCAGTACTTC. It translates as CASSQGASGGQYQETQYF.